The sample holds a few counts of the clone carrying this TCR beta chain. The antigen is unknown. This sample stems from a study of CD8 T cells in ankylosing spondylitis. Study observations and caveats: In reactive arthritis synovial fluid and blood, some motif variants had been reported before. There was reportedly significant enrichment of clones that were disease-linked in matched ankylosing spondylitis synovial fluid. Characteristic, it appeared, of ankylosing spondylitis blood was a TCR beta motif of fewer than 10 highly homologous variants. The authors found the disease-linked clones to be CD8+ and relatively rare in peripheral blood.

Germline CDR1 reads LGHDT; CDR2 reads YNNKEL (reference sequence). CDR3 length equals 15 residues. V was trimmed by 3 bases and J by 3 bases, leaving 15 bases between them. It was by quantitative 5'-RACE with molecular barcodes that TCR beta libraries were made. A single record per CDR3 protein comes from TCRdb applying MiXCR to the 5' RACE reads. The sample shows around 440,000 distinct CDR3 sequences, roughly 15% of them seen only once. V and J are TRBV3-1 and TRBJ2-7; possibly TRBD2 for D (6 bases). Input material: blood, either unsorted or a sorted T cell fraction (not recorded which). The sequence was collected from a male donor with ankylosing spondylitis. The CDR3 spells CASSQGTGSHYEQYF. In DNA form, the CDR3 reads TGTGCCAGCAGCCAGGGGACTGGATCACACTACGAGCAGTACTTC.